The next 28 T cell receptor beta chains were all read from a single sample in a study of T cell responses to AZD1222 COVID-19 vaccine. Here immunoSEQ multiplex PCR was the method, and the copy in TCRdb shows in-frame clones only, minus some. The sample contains more than 100,000 clones, 92% of which appear only once. Sequencing used peripheral blood, obtained 28 days after the second AZD1222 dose. The receptors stem from an adult who received the AZD1222 COVID-19 vaccine.

The chain employs TRBV5-8 and TRBJ1-1; D is unclear. From germline, CDR1 is SGHTS and CDR2 YDEGEE. This CDR3 is 13 amino acids long. With 5 bases removed from V and 1 base from J, the gap between germline ends came to 9 bases. Here the CDR3 DNA reads TGTGCCAGCAGTATAGCCACGAACACTGAAGCTTTCTTT. Residues: CASSIATNTEAFF.

V is TRBV6-4 and J is TRBJ2-2; D is ambiguous. V dropped 6 bases and J dropped 5 bases, with 10 bases sitting between them. There are 13 residues in the CDR3. Germline loops: CDR1 MRHNA, CDR2 SNTAGT. The CDR3 is CASSRHGTGELFF. For the CDR3, the DNA is TGTGCCAGCAGCCGACATGGGACCGGGGAGCTGTTTTTT.

The chain recombines TRBV7-6 with TRBJ2-1; possibly TRBD2 for D (5 bases). Per germline, CDR1 SGHVS and CDR2 FNYEAQ. V lost 5 bases and J lost 0, with 17 bases in between. The CDR3 is 17 residues long. The CDR3 sequence is CASSPFKLGNSYNEQFF. Here the CDR3 DNA reads TGTGCCAGCAGCCCTTTTAAACTAGGGAACTCCTACAATGAGCAGTTCTTC.

V usage is TRBV10-3 and J usage is TRBJ2-2, with 14 nucleotides matching TRBD2. CDR1 ENHRY and CDR2 SYGVKD come from the germline V gene. Trimming cost V 4 bases and J 4 bases; bases outside gene matches: 5. This CDR3 contains 17 residues. This chain's CDR3 is CAISVLTSGRGTGELFF. The CDR3, as DNA: TGTGCCATCAGTGTTTTGACTAGCGGGAGGGGCACCGGGGAGCTGTTTTTT.

The chain employs TRBV6-5 and TRBJ1-1; 9 nucleotides match TRBD1. Trimming at V came to 4 bases and at J to 7 bases, leaving 7 bases not matched to a gene. Germline V CDR1 and CDR2: MNHEY, SVGAGI. The length of the CDR3 is 14 residues. This chain's CDR3 is CASSLGQGRGEAFF. CDR3 nucleotide sequence: TGTGCCAGCAGTTTGGGACAGGGAAGGGGTGAAGCTTTCTTT.

The rearrangement links TRBV14 to TRBJ2-5, with TRBD1 identical over 8 bases. With 0 bases clipped from V and 3 bases from J, the junction kept 3 bases outside the gene matches. Germline V gives CDR1 SGHDN, CDR2 FVKESK. This CDR3 is built from 15 residues. The CDR3 here is CASSQDGTGKETQYF. The CDR3 DNA reads as TGTGCCAGCAGCCAAGATGGGACAGGCAAAGAGACCCAGTACTTC.

CDR3 DNA sequence: TGTGCCACCAGCGGAGGGGACAATTGGATCTCTGGGGCCAACGTCCTGACTTTC. As protein: CATSGGDNWISGANVLTF. The J gene is TRBJ2-6, the V gene TRBV15; TRBD1 or TRBD2 may be the D gene (6 bases each). V was shortened by 5 bases and J by 0 bases, with 17 bases between the two germline ends. The CDR3 is 18 residues long. The germline CDR1 and CDR2 sequences are LNHNV and YYDKDF (reference sequence).

The J gene is TRBJ2-2, the V gene TRBV7-2, with D perhaps TRBD1 or TRBD2 (5 bases each). Germline values: CDR1 SGHTA, CDR2 FQGNSA. V was cut by 5 bases and J by 10 bases, with 17 bases left in between. The CDR3 has 14 amino acids. The CDR3 sequence is CASSTEPGGEELFF. CDR3 DNA sequence: TGTGCCAGCAGCACGGAACCTGGGGGAGAGGAGCTGTTTTTT.

V gene TRBV27 combines with J gene TRBJ2-5; 7 nucleotides match TRBD1. The junction had 11 bases not matched to a gene; V was cut back by 4 bases and J by 3 bases. CDR3 size: 16 residues. The germline V gene has CDR1 MNHEY and CDR2 SMNVEV (reference sequence). The CDR3 spells CASSWDIGTVKETQYF. The CDR3 DNA reads as TGTGCCAGCAGTTGGGATATCGGGACAGTAAAAGAGACCCAGTACTTC.

This rearrangement joins TRBV18 to TRBJ1-2; TRBD1 aligns across 7 bases. CDR1 is KGHSH and CDR2 is LQKENI in the germline V gene. The CDR3 runs to 17 residues. Unmatched junction bases numbered 11, after V lost 3 bases and J lost 1 base. In DNA form, the CDR3 reads TGTGCCAGCTCACCCGGGACAGAAAGGCGGTATAACTATGGCTACACCTTC. This codes for CASSPGTERRYNYGYTF.

About this clone: Other DNA variants within this sample encode the same CDR3. The chain joins TRBV5-1 to TRBJ1-1, with D uncertain. Germline V gene sequence: CDR1 SGHRS, CDR2 YFSETQ. The CDR3 extends over 14 amino acids. V was cut by 0 bases and J by 2 bases, with 8 bases left in between. The CDR3 bases are TGCGCCAGCAGCTTGGTAGGCAGTAACACTGAAGCTTTCTTT. It is translated as CASSLVGSNTEAFF.

The V and J genes are TRBV20-1 and TRBJ2-3; D may be TRBD2 (6 bases). Germline-derived CDR1 and CDR2 are DFQATT and SNEGSKA (reference sequence). Trimming stripped 3 bases from V and 7 bases from J, with 8 bases between. CDR3 length: 11 residues. CDR3 loop: CSARGGYTQYF. In DNA, the CDR3 is TGCAGTGCTAGGGGAGGTTATACGCAGTATTTT.

The count of this clone is one. This chain connects TRBV6-1 to TRBJ2-5; D unclear. The germline V and J ends were trimmed by 0 bases and 5 bases, with 13 bases remaining between them. Germline-derived CDR1 and CDR2 are MNHNS and SASEGT. The CDR3 covers 15 residues. CDR3 sequence (DNA): TGTGCCAGCAGTGAAGCGATAAGAGATTTCGAGACCCAGTACTTC. Its translation is CASSEAIRDFETQYF.

J is TRBJ2-7 and V is TRBV27; 7 bases match TRBD2. The J segment lost 2 bases and the V segment lost 6 bases, leaving 7 bases of the junction unmatched. The CDR3 length is 14 residues. CDR1 and CDR2 (germline): MNHEY, SMNVEV (reference sequence). CDR3 nucleotide sequence: TGTGCCAGCAGGAACCGGGACTACCCCTACGAGCAGTACTTC. As protein: CASRNRDYPYEQYF.

This chain joins TRBV4-2 and TRBJ1-5, with TRBD1 matching over 7 bases. The germline V gene has CDR1 LGHNA and CDR2 YNFKEQ. With V trimmed by 5 bases and J by 2 bases, 6 bases remained unmatched. The length of the CDR3 is 15 residues. CDR3 sequence (DNA): TGTGCCAGCAGCTCAGGGCAGGGGGGCAATCAGCCCCAGCATTTT. Its protein is CASSSGQGGNQPQHF.

The chain recombines TRBV28 with TRBJ2-1, with 7 bases fitting TRBD2. This CDR3 is 16 amino acids long. Trimming at V came to 4 bases and at J to 3 bases, leaving 9 bases not matched to a gene. In germline, CDR1 is MDHEN, CDR2 SYDVKM. The CDR3 loop is CASSSSTSPFYNEQFF. CDR3 coding DNA: TGTGCCAGCAGTTCCTCGACTAGCCCCTTCTACAATGAGCAGTTCTTC.

The DNA for the CDR3 is TGTGCCAGGCCCTACGAGCAGTACTTC. It is translated as CARPYEQYF. The J gene is TRBJ2-7, the V gene TRBV28; D gene unclear. Trimming took off 9 bases at V and 2 bases at J, with 2 bases between the two ends. This CDR3 is built from 9 residues. CDR1 MDHEN and CDR2 SYDVKM come from the germline V gene. The whole variable domain, filled in from reference TRBV28 and TRBJ2-7, reads DVKVTQSSRYLVKRTGEKVFLECVQDMDHENMFWYRQDPGLGLRLIYFSYDVKMKEKGDIPEGYSVSREKKERFSLILESASTNQTSMYLCARPYEQYFGPGTRLTVT.

The chain couples TRBV6-5 to TRBJ1-2, with D possibly matching TRBD1 (5 bases). Germline V gives CDR1 MNHEY, CDR2 SVGAGI. Trimming removed 2 bases at V and 4 bases at J, with 14 bases between. The CDR3 loop spans 15 amino acids. The CDR3 nucleotides are TGTGCCAGCAGTTACAGGGGCCAGGGAGTCTATGGCTACACCTTC. It codes for CASSYRGQGVYGYTF.

This chain uses TRBV7-2 with TRBJ2-3, with 9 nucleotides matching TRBD1. Germline-derived CDR1 and CDR2 are SGHTA and FQGNSA. Losses at the gene ends were 0 bases for V and 4 bases for J; bases not matched to a gene: 5. The length of the CDR3 is 16 residues. The CDR3 loop reads CASSLAGTGSADTQYF. The CDR3, as DNA: TGTGCCAGCAGCTTAGCGGGGACAGGGTCCGCAGATACGCAGTATTTT. The variable domain in full, completed from reference TRBV7-2 and TRBJ2-3, reads GAGVSQSPSNKVTEKGKDVELRCDPISGHTALYWYRQSLGQGLEFLIYFQGNSAPDKSGLPSDRFSAERTGGSVSTLTIQRTQQEDSAVYLCASSLAGTGSADTQYFGPGTRLTVL.

The chain couples TRBV6-6 to TRBJ1-1; D unresolved. The V end lost 6 bases, the J end lost 5 bases, and 16 bases lay between the germline ends. The CDR3 contains 14 residues. Germline assignment: CDR1 MNHNY and CDR2 SVGAGI (reference sequence). CDR3 region: CASSKRDGPTEAFF. CDR3 nucleotides: TGTGCCAGCAGCAAGCGAGACGGTCCAACTGAAGCTTTCTTT.

This sequence joins TRBV3-1 (or the pseudogene TRBV3-2) and TRBJ1-4, with D possibly TRBD1 on 5 matching bases. Trimming pared 0 bases from V and 8 bases from J, leaving 13 bases between. This CDR3 is 15 amino acids long. Germline assignment: CDR1 LGHDT and CDR2 YNNKEL (reference sequence). The CDR3 loop is CASSQDQGLGEKLFF. As DNA, the CDR3 is TGTGCCAGCAGCCAAGATCAGGGCCTCGGGGAAAAACTGTTTTTT.

The chain employs TRBV23-1 and TRBJ1-5; TRBD1 aligns across 7 bases. TRBV23-1 is an ORF, and what it does is uncertain. The CDR3 contains 23 residues. Trimming removed 5 bases from V and 0 bases from J; junction bases left unmatched: 28. CDR3 sequence (DNA): TGCGCCAGCAGTACCCGGACCACTGCCACCGGGACAGTCGCTTTCTATAGCAATCAGCCCCAGCATTTT. Translated, it gives CASSTRTTATGTVAFYSNQPQHF.

The V and J genes are TRBV3-1 (or the pseudogene TRBV3-2) and TRBJ2-7, with D possibly matching TRBD1 (7 bases). From germline, CDR1 is LGHDT and CDR2 YNNKEL (reference sequence). The V end was cut by 1 base, the J end by 4 bases, with 17 bases between. The CDR3 has 16 amino acids. Here the CDR3 DNA reads TGTGCCAGCAGCCAAGCCCCAGGAGGGGGCGCGTACGAGCAGTACTTC. It codes for CASSQAPGGGAYEQYF.

The gene calls are TRBV21-1 and TRBJ2-1; the DNA was not used to check the table's D call, TRBD1. TRBV21-1 is a recognized pseudogene. CDR3 length equals 14 residues. In DNA, the CDR3 is TGTGCCAGCAGCAAAGCGGGGGCCCTTAATGAGCAGTTCTTC. This translates into CASSKAGALNEQFF.

This clone was recorded only once. The V gene is TRBV10-1, the J gene TRBJ1-4; D perhaps matches TRBD1 (5 bases). V lost 2 bases to trimming and J lost 7 bases, with 14 bases between them. The germline CDR1 and CDR2 sequences are WNHNN and SYGVQD (reference sequence). This CDR3 is built from 15 residues. The CDR3 loop is CASSETGTVVEKLFF. The CDR3 DNA follows: TGCGCCAGCAGTGAGACCGGGACCGTTGTTGAAAAACTGTTTTTT.

The rearrangement joins TRBV10-2 to TRBJ2-3, with D maybe TRBD1 (6 bases). CDR3 length: 13 amino acids. Germline V lookup: CDR1 WSHSY, CDR2 SAAADI. V was shortened by 5 bases and J by 1 base, with 7 bases between the two germline ends. CDR3 sequence reads: CASSWTGTDTQYF. The CDR3 nucleotides are TGCGCCAGCAGTTGGACAGGCACAGATACGCAGTATTTT.

The rearrangement links TRBV6-5 to TRBJ2-3; 9 bases fit TRBD1. J gave up 5 bases and V 7 bases, and 10 bases lay outside the gene matches. The CDR3 length is 15 residues. Germline values: CDR1 MNHEY, CDR2 SVGAGI. The CDR3 here is CASKADRGSGDTQYF. CDR3 DNA: TGTGCCAGCAAAGCAGACAGGGGGTCTGGAGATACGCAGTATTTT.

The V and J genes are TRBV9 and TRBJ2-2; 9 bases match TRBD1. CDR1 and CDR2 (germline): SGDLS, YYNGEE. This CDR3 contains 15 residues. The V segment lost 4 bases and the J segment 6 bases; nucleotides outside the gene matches: 7. The DNA of the CDR3 is TGTGCCAGCAGCAAGGGGACAGGGAGAGCCGGGGAGCTGTTTTTT. Amino acids: CASSKGTGRAGELFF.